This TCR beta chain was captured in a study of Ad26.COV2.S vaccination and SARS-CoV-2 variants. Across the whole study: Among those in the COV1001 Ad26.COV2.S trial arm was the donor. Once or twice, 56 days apart, Ad26.COV2.S was delivered intramuscularly.

Sequencing used immunoSEQ multiplex PCR; TCRdb keeps in-frame clones, though not all of them. The sample lists roughly 380,000 clones, approximately 84% occurring once. This clone was seen only a few times. The treatment is: some 20 received Ad26.COV2.S at low or high dose, single or two shots; about five received placebo; per-sample allocation not given. Sampling occurred on day 63 after the first vaccine or placebo injection. The donor's status was that of an adult aged 18-55 years in Boston. Trimming left V 7 bases short and J 11 bases short, with 18 bases between. Germline assignment: CDR1 MNHNY and CDR2 SVGAGI (reference sequence). This CDR3 comprises 13 residues.

The clonotype originates from a person aged 18-60 years who received the Ad26.COV2.S COVID-19 vaccine or a placebo. The chain couples TRBV6-6 to TRBJ2-1; D might be TRBD1 or TRBD2, each matching 6 bases. The specimen comprised peripheral blood, sampled in a trial of Ad26.COV2.S vaccine versus placebo. The CDR3 DNA is TGTGCCAGCAACCAGGGGCTACGGGGGAAGCAGTTCTTC. Translated, it gives CASNQGLRGKQFF.